The 29 T cell receptor beta chains below come from one sample, sequenced in a study of blood T cell repertoires in COVID-19. Data came from immunoSEQ multiplex PCR; TCRdb stores just in-frame clones and leaves some out. Altogether approximately 220,000 clones are present, roughly nine tenths being singletons, with the ten largest covering roughly 0.7%. Sequenced input: peripheral blood. The source is a man in his forties with acute or convalescent COVID-19.

The rearrangement links TRBV29-1 to TRBJ2-1, with D possibly matching TRBD1 (6 bases). The germline CDR1 and CDR2 sequences are SQVTM and ANQGSEA. CDR3 length: 14 amino acids. V lost 1 base to trimming and J lost 6 bases, with 13 bases between them. CDR3 loop: CSVEGQASSNEQFF. The CDR3 DNA reads as TGCAGCGTTGAAGGACAGGCCTCTTCCAATGAGCAGTTCTTC.

The gene calls are TRBV5-4 and TRBJ2-7; 10 bases are a match to TRBD2. The V gene end was trimmed by 4 bases and the J gene end by 0 bases; junction bases not matched to a gene: 4. CDR3 length equals 15 residues. CDR1 SGHNT and CDR2 YYREEE come from the germline V gene (reference sequence). CDR3 nucleotide sequence: TGTGCCAGCAGCCCGGGACTAGCGAGCTCCTACGAGCAGTACTTC. Its translation: CASSPGLASSYEQYF.

The J gene is TRBJ2-3, the V gene TRBV5-6; TRBD2 agrees at 9 bases. V dropped 1 base and J dropped 2; count of bases not matched to a gene: 8. The CDR3 has 17 residues. Germline V gives CDR1 SGHDT, CDR2 YYEEEE. As DNA, the CDR3 is TGTGCCAGCAGCTTGTTAAATAGCGGGGGAAACACAGATACGCAGTATTTT. This codes for CASSLLNSGGNTDTQYF.

This chain links TRBV27 with TRBJ1-2; D not resolved. The V gene lost 1 base and the J gene lost 2 bases, with 8 bases spanning the gap. The CDR3 runs to 14 residues. Germline values: CDR1 MNHEY, CDR2 SMNVEV (reference sequence). The CDR3: CASSLFPINYGYTF. Written as DNA, the CDR3 is TGTGCCAGCAGTTTATTCCCTATAAACTATGGCTACACCTTC.

The chain links TRBV10-1 to TRBJ2-7; 8 bases line up with TRBD2. With V trimmed by 3 bases and J by 2 bases, 6 bases remained unmatched. Looked up from germline, CDR1 is WNHNN and CDR2 is SYGVQD (reference sequence). The CDR3 covers 15 residues. The DNA of the CDR3 is TGCGCCAGCAGTGATGGCACAGCGGGAGCCTACGAGCAGTACTTC. This sequence encodes CASSDGTAGAYEQYF.

CDR3 coding DNA: TGTGCCAGCAGTCCGGGACAGGGCTACGAGCAGTACTTC. Translating gives CASSPGQGYEQYF. V and J are TRBV12-3 or TRBV12-4 and TRBJ2-7; 9 bases are a match to TRBD1. The CDR3 is 13 residues long. Trimming removed 5 bases from V and 3 bases from J; junction bases left unmatched: 2.

This clone appeared a single time. The chain recombines TRBV12-3 or TRBV12-4 with TRBJ2-3, with TRBD1 matching 10 bases. This CDR3 contains 12 residues. Trimming removed 3 bases from V and 13 bases from J; junction bases left unmatched: 4. CDR3 amino acids: CASSFEGTGEYF. CDR3 DNA: TGTGCCAGCAGTTTCGAAGGGACAGGGGAGTATTTT.

As concerns this clone: The sample has other DNA sequences that encode this CDR3 too. The chain carries TRBV7-9 and TRBJ1-1; D remains ambiguous. The CDR3 has 13 residues. Per the germline V gene, CDR1 is SEHNR and CDR2 is FQNEAQ (reference sequence). With 4 bases removed from V and 3 bases from J, the gap between germline ends came to 9 bases. CDR3 amino acids: CASSSRGDTEAFF. DNA of the CDR3: TGTGCCAGCAGCTCCCGAGGAGACACTGAAGCTTTCTTT.

The chain employs TRBV24-1 and TRBJ1-4; 11 bases line up with TRBD1. The germline gives CDR1 KGHDR, CDR2 SFDVKD. After removal of 4 bases from V and 7 bases from J, the junction contained 4 bases not matched to a gene. This CDR3 has 15 amino acids. CDR3 in DNA: TGTGCCACCAGTGACAGGACAGGGGGCAGTGAAAAACTGTTTTTT. It specifies CATSDRTGGSEKLFF.

V and J are TRBV7-9 and TRBJ2-3; TRBD2 is a possible D gene (5 bases). This CDR3 is 14 amino acids long. The germline CDR1 and CDR2 sequences are SEHNR and FQNEAQ (reference sequence). Trimming stripped 5 bases from V and 3 bases from J, with 12 bases between. The CDR3 reads CASSPPRTTDTQYF. CDR3 nucleotides: TGTGCCAGCAGCCCGCCTAGGACTACAGATACGCAGTATTTT.

The gene calls are TRBV29-1 and TRBJ2-7; 14 positions agree with TRBD2. Germline-derived CDR1 and CDR2 are SQVTM and ANQGSEA. The CDR3 has 15 amino acids. V lost 6 bases to trimming and J lost 6 bases; unmatched junction nucleotides: 10. CDR3 DNA sequence: TGCAGCGTCCAGGGACTAGCGGGGGCTCCCGCCGAGCAGTACTTC. Its protein is CSVQGLAGAPAEQYF.

The chain recombines TRBV7-6 with TRBJ2-5, with 8 bases fitting TRBD2. This CDR3 has 18 residues. Germline V gives CDR1 SGHVS, CDR2 FNYEAQ. Trimming cost V 6 bases and J 0 bases; bases outside gene matches: 15. CDR3 sequence (DNA): TGTGCCAGCAGATTTGGGTGGGGCGGGGGGCTACACCAAGAGACCCAGTACTTC. It codes for CASRFGWGGGLHQETQYF.

V and J are TRBV5-6 and TRBJ1-2, with no clear D. The CDR3 is 15 residues long. Trimming shortened V by 2 bases and J by 2 bases, and 13 bases separated the two germline ends. CDR1 and CDR2 from the germline V gene are SGHDT and YYEEEE. The CDR3 DNA reads TGTGCCAGCAGCTTTAGAGGGATCCCCAACTATGGCTACACCTTC. Translation gives CASSFRGIPNYGYTF.

The chain uses TRBV27 and TRBJ1-2; 7 bases map to TRBD1. With V trimmed by 0 bases and J by 7 bases, 14 bases remained unmatched. Per germline, CDR1 MNHEY and CDR2 SMNVEV (reference sequence). This CDR3 has 17 amino acids. CDR3 bases: TGTGCCAGCAGTTTATCGGCCCTAGACAGGGTTGGTATTGGCTACACCTTC. Protein product: CASSLSALDRVGIGYTF.

This clone appeared a single time. This chain connects TRBV5-4 to TRBJ1-2; a possible D gene is TRBD1 (6 bases). V was trimmed by 4 bases and J by 1 base, leaving 14 bases between them. The CDR3 contains 15 residues. Germline V gives CDR1 SGHNT, CDR2 YYREEE (reference sequence). CDR3 protein: CASSDWTAFNYGYTF. The CDR3 nucleotides read TGTGCCAGCAGCGACTGGACAGCCTTTAACTATGGCTACACCTTC. The full variable domain, with the rest looked up from reference TRBV5-4 and TRBJ1-2, is ETGVTQSPTHLIKTRGQQVTLRCSSQSGHNTVSWYQQALGQGPQFIFQYYREEENGRGNFPPRFSGLQFPNYSSELNVNALELDDSALYLCASSDWTAFNYGYTFGSGTRLTVV.

The rearrangement uses TRBV29-1 and TRBJ1-2; possible D gene TRBD1, 5 bases. Germline lookup yields CDR1 SQVTM and CDR2 ANQGSEA. V was shortened by 7 bases and J by 8 bases, with 14 bases between the two germline ends. This CDR3 comprises 11 residues. The CDR3 nucleotides are TGCAGCGGGGATTCGGGGGTAGGCTACACCTTC. Its translation: CSGDSGVGYTF.

V gene TRBV3-1 (or the pseudogene TRBV3-2) combines with J gene TRBJ2-7, with 9 nucleotides matching TRBD2. J was trimmed by 2 bases and V by 3 bases; bases with no gene match: 5. The CDR3 sequence is 15 residues long. Germline V gives CDR1 LGHDT, CDR2 YNNKEL (reference sequence). CDR3 region: CASSQGLALAYEQYF. CDR3 DNA sequence: TGTGCCAGCAGCCAGGGACTAGCCCTGGCCTACGAGCAGTACTTC.

The rearrangement uses TRBV7-9 and TRBJ1-6, with D uncertain. Per the germline V gene, CDR1 is SEHNR and CDR2 is FQNEAQ (reference sequence). The CDR3 has 15 residues. Trimming shortened V by 5 bases and J by 7 bases, and 15 bases separated the two germline ends. CDR3 sequence: CASSPPIASNSPLHF. The CDR3 DNA sequence: TGTGCCAGCAGCCCCCCCATCGCGAGCAATTCACCCCTCCACTTT.

CDR3 loop: CASSPIGTGVFGYTF. The CDR3 DNA sequence: TGCGCCAGCAGCCCGATCGGGACAGGGGTTTTTGGCTACACCTTC. The gene calls are TRBV5-1 and TRBJ1-2, with TRBD1 identical over 10 bases. CDR3 length: 15 residues. V shed 4 bases, J shed 7 bases, and the junction held 10 bases outside the gene matches. Germline CDR1 SGHRS, CDR2 YFSETQ.

V and J are TRBV28 and TRBJ2-1, with TRBD2 as a possible D gene (5 bases). Looked up from germline, CDR1 is MDHEN and CDR2 is SYDVKM. V dropped 4 bases and J dropped 5 bases, with 15 bases sitting between them. This CDR3 region has 15 residues. The CDR3 DNA reads as TGTGCCAGCAGTTCCCCGGTACTAGTGAACAATGAGCAGTTCTTC. Translation: CASSSPVLVNNEQFF.

The rearrangement joins TRBV29-1 to TRBJ2-2; tentative D call: TRBD1 (5 bases). The CDR3 is made up of 12 amino acids. Per germline, CDR1 SQVTM and CDR2 ANQGSEA. The V and J ends lost 0 bases and 7 bases respectively, with 6 bases between them. The CDR3 DNA sequence: TGCAGCGTTGAAGATCAGGGCGGGGAGCTGTTTTTT. Its translation is CSVEDQGGELFF.

The chain employs TRBV27 and TRBJ1-2; 7 bases fit TRBD1. V shed 6 bases and J 2 bases; nucleotides not matched to a gene: 6. In germline, CDR1 is MNHEY, CDR2 SMNVEV (reference sequence). The CDR3 consists of 14 residues. The CDR3 bases are TGTGCCAGCAGACCCCGGACAGGAAACTATGGCTACACCTTC. Its protein product is CASRPRTGNYGYTF.

CDR3 amino acids: CASSIDRAPRYGYTF. The CDR3 nucleotides read TGTGCCAGTAGTATAGATCGAGCGCCGCGCTATGGCTACACCTTC. The J gene is TRBJ1-2, the V gene TRBV19; D remains ambiguous. The CDR3 has 15 amino acids. Per germline, CDR1 LNHDA and CDR2 SQIVND (reference sequence). V dropped 0 bases and J dropped 4 bases, with 12 bases sitting between them.

The J gene is TRBJ2-7, the V gene TRBV25-1; no clear D. The germline CDR1 and CDR2 sequences are MGHDK and SYGVNS. This CDR3 region has 13 residues. Deletions cut 1 base from V and 4 bases from J, with 8 bases between. The CDR3 protein is CASSELGRYEQYF. CDR3 bases: TGTGCCAGCAGTGAATTGGGCAGATACGAGCAGTACTTC.

The chain combines TRBV30 with TRBJ2-1; TRBD1 matches at 7 bases. The germline CDR1 and CDR2 sequences are GTSNPN and SVGIG (reference sequence). V dropped 0 bases and J dropped 8; count of bases not matched to a gene: 7. The CDR3 has 14 amino acids. For the CDR3, the DNA is TGTGCCTGGAGTGTACAGGGGTGGTTTTATGAGCAGTTCTTC. This translates into CAWSVQGWFYEQFF.

The rearrangement uses TRBV19 and TRBJ1-1, with no clear D. Germline values: CDR1 LNHDA, CDR2 SQIVND (reference sequence). V shed 2 bases and J shed 4 bases, with 11 bases lying between them. CDR3 length: 14 residues. CDR3 sequence reads: CASSITSGPTEAFF. The CDR3, as DNA: TGTGCCAGTAGTATAACCAGCGGTCCCACTGAAGCTTTCTTT.

The CDR3 nucleotides are TGTGCCAGCACCCCCGACTTGGCCCGGGCTGAAGCTTTCTTT. It specifies CASTPDLARAEAFF. The chain couples TRBV6-6 to TRBJ1-1; D call uncertain. Germline V CDR1 and CDR2: MNHNY, SVGAGI (reference sequence). The CDR3 has 14 residues. The germline V and J ends were trimmed by 7 bases and 6 bases, with 18 bases remaining between them.

The chain recombines TRBV7-9 with TRBJ1-1, with 7 bases identical to TRBD1. V trimming: 1 base; J trimming: 8 bases; junction bases outside the gene matches: 1. The germline CDR1 and CDR2 sequences are SEHNR and FQNEAQ (reference sequence). The CDR3 has 12 amino acids. In DNA form, the CDR3 reads TGTGCCAGCAGCTTAGTGGACAGGGAAGCTTTCTTT. As protein: CASSLVDREAFF. The entire variable domain, with the rest obtained from reference TRBV7-9 and TRBJ1-1, is as follows: DTGVSQNPRHKITKRGQNVTFRCDPISEHNRLYWYRQTLGQGPEFLTYFQNEAQLEKSRLLSDRFSAERPKGSFSTLEIQRTEQGDSAMYLCASSLVDREAFFGQGTRLTVV.

This rearrangement joins TRBV5-4 to TRBJ2-5, with 7 bases lining up with TRBD2. The CDR3 length is 15 residues. V lost 5 bases, J lost 5 bases, and 12 bases stayed unmatched. Germline loops: CDR1 SGHNT, CDR2 YYREEE (reference sequence). The CDR3 region is CASRQLEGAGETQYF. The CDR3 region has the DNA TGTGCCAGCAGACAGCTTGAAGGAGCGGGGGAGACCCAGTACTTC.